This TCR beta chain was obtained from a study of blood T cells in healthy people across ages. With a J-beta primer mix and a sample-barcoded 5' primer, a second PCR ran about 7 to 12 cycles. Each CDR3 protein is one row after TCRdb ran MiXCR on the 5' RACE reads. The table has approximately 800,000 distinct CDR3 sequences, 46% seen once. Germline V lookup: CDR1 SGHTA, CDR2 FQGNSA. This CDR3 is built from 14 residues. Unmatched junction bases numbered 5, after V lost 4 bases and J lost 4 bases. The source material was blood. The chain carries TRBV7-2 and TRBJ2-3; 7 bases match TRBD1. This clonotype was sampled from a man aged 80 or over in good health. CDR3 sequence reads: CASSYDRVADTQYF. Here the CDR3 DNA reads TGTGCCAGCAGCTACGACAGGGTGGCAGATACGCAGTATTTT.